Here is one TCR beta chain with its context. Its antigen is undetermined. The source of the sample is a study of T-cell reconstitution after alpha-beta-depleted transplantation in children. Study results and caveats: As was reported, about two months after transplant, alpha-beta T cells came from several hundred expanded graft clones. Elevated TCRbeta diversity at day 60 was traced, in some patients, to surviving recipient T cells and thymic progenitors. A year had passed since transplant, and T-cell counts and diversity by then came mostly from newly produced T cells.

Preparing the TCRbeta library involved the use of unique molecular identifiers. TCRdb re-analysed the PCR reads in MiXCR, keeping a single row per CDR3 protein. The sample shows about 350,000 distinct CDR3 sequences, roughly 17% of them seen only once. V was shortened by 2 bases and J by 4 bases, with 16 bases between the two germline ends. CDR3 length: 16 amino acids. The germline gives CDR1 LNHNV, CDR2 YYDKDF (reference sequence). This receptor was taken from a male patient aged 2-9 years who had a stem cell transplant for acute lymphoblastic leukemia, so the T cells may come from the graft donor. The chain couples TRBV15 to TRBJ2-3, with D perhaps being TRBD1 or TRBD2 (5 bases each). This material consisted of PBMCs, mostly from graft donor cells, taken 360 days after TCRalphabeta/CD19-depleted stem cell transplant. The CDR3 sequence: CATSRTGTTKADTQYF. CDR3 bases: TGTGCCACCAGCAGAACCGGGACCACTAAGGCAGATACGCAGTATTTT.